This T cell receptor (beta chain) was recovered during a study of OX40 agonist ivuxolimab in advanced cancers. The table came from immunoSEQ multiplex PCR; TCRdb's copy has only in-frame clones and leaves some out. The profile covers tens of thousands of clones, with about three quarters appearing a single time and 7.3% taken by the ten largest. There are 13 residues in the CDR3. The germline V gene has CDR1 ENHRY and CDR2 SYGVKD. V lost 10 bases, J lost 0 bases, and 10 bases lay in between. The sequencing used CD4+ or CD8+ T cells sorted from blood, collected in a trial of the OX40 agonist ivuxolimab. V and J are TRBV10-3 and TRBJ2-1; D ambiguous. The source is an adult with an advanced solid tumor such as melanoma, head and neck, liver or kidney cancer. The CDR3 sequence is CATSLSSYNEQFF. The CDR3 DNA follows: TGTGCCACCTCATTGAGCTCCTACAATGAGCAGTTCTTC.